One sample yielded the 25 T cell receptor beta chains listed below, sequenced in a study of radiotherapy plus CTLA-4 blockade in lung cancer. Sequencing was performed with immunoSEQ multiplex PCR; in TCRdb, only in-frame clones are kept and a portion is missing. The data contain 40,000 to 50,000 clones, 60% to 80% of them singletons. The material was peripheral blood, obtained from a patient treated with radiotherapy plus ipilimumab. These TCRs come from a human donor with non-small cell lung cancer who had stable disease on radiotherapy plus ipilimumab.

The chain uses TRBV7-2 and TRBJ1-2; weak D call: TRBD1 (6 bases). The CDR3 contains 14 residues. The V gene's germline CDR1 is SGHTA and CDR2 FQGNSA. V was trimmed by 4 bases and J by 1 base, leaving 10 bases between them. CDR3 protein: CASSYIQGNYGYTF. The CDR3 DNA follows: TGTGCCAGCAGCTATATACAGGGTAACTATGGCTACACCTTC.

J is TRBJ2-1 and V is TRBV7-9; 8 bases are a match to TRBD1. Germline CDR1 reads SEHNR; CDR2 reads FQNEAQ (reference sequence). The V segment lost 3 bases and the J segment 2 bases; nucleotides outside the gene matches: 6. This CDR3 contains 16 residues. The CDR3 nucleotides read TGTGCCAGCAGCTTGAGACAGGGGACCCCCTACAATGAGCAGTTCTTC. Its protein is CASSLRQGTPYNEQFF.

Only a few counts were recorded for this clone. This rearrangement joins TRBV5-4 to TRBJ2-3; 8 bases map to TRBD2. The CDR3 contains 15 residues. Germline values: CDR1 SGHNT, CDR2 YYREEE (reference sequence). Trimming at V came to 5 bases and at J to 3 bases, leaving 8 bases not matched to a gene. The CDR3 sequence is CASSSHGGGTDTQYF. CDR3 in DNA: TGTGCCAGCAGTTCTCACGGGGGGGGAACAGATACGCAGTATTTT. The full variable domain, completed using reference TRBV5-4 and TRBJ2-3, is ETGVTQSPTHLIKTRGQQVTLRCSSQSGHNTVSWYQQALGQGPQFIFQYYREEENGRGNFPPRFSGLQFPNYSSELNVNALELDDSALYLCASSSHGGGTDTQYFGPGTRLTVL.

This chain connects TRBV7-9 to TRBJ2-5, with a possible D match to TRBD1 (6 bases). Between the trimmed V and J ends, which lost 1 base and 3 bases, there was a span of 24 bases. This CDR3 has 19 residues. In germline, CDR1 is SEHNR, CDR2 FQNEAQ (reference sequence). The DNA of the CDR3 is TGTGCCAGCAGCTTAGATACAGGGACCGCTTTCATTAGAAAAGAGACCCAGTACTTC. Its translation is CASSLDTGTAFIRKETQYF.

The chain combines TRBV7-3 with TRBJ1-2; D is perhaps TRBD1 (5 bases). With 5 bases removed from V and 8 bases from J, the gap between germline ends came to 15 bases. The germline V gene has CDR1 SGHTA and CDR2 FQGTGA. This CDR3 contains 13 residues. DNA of the CDR3: TGTGCCAGCAGCCCGGGGGGGGTGGAGGGCTACACCTTC. Its protein is CASSPGGVEGYTF.

The chain uses TRBV2 and TRBJ1-1; no firm D call. V lost 4 bases, J lost 0 bases, and 9 bases lay in between. The CDR3 has 14 amino acids. Germline loops: CDR1 SNHLY, CDR2 FYNNEI. As DNA, the CDR3 is TGTGCCAGCAGTGCCAGAAATTTGAACACTGAAGCTTTCTTT. This encodes CASSARNLNTEAFF. Full variable domain (rest looked up from reference TRBV2 and TRBJ1-1): EPEVTQTPSHQVTQMGQEVILRCVPISNHLYFYWYRQILGQKVEFLVSFYNNEISEKSEIFDDQFSVERPDGSNFTLKIRSTKLEDSAMYFCASSARNLNTEAFFGQGTRLTVV.

CDR3 region: CASRRQLTDTQYF. DNA for the CDR3: TGCGCCAGCAGGAGACAGCTCACAGATACGCAGTATTTT. V gene TRBV10-1 combines with J gene TRBJ2-3, with D tentatively TRBD1 (5 bases). In germline, CDR1 is WNHNN, CDR2 SYGVQD (reference sequence). The CDR3 length is 13 residues. V was clipped by 6 bases and J by 2 bases, with 9 bases between them.

The chain uses TRBV7-2 and TRBJ2-4, with a weak D call TRBD1 (6 bases). The CDR3 is 16 amino acids. Germline V gives CDR1 SGHTA, CDR2 FQGNSA. V lost 5 bases and J 2 bases, leaving 16 bases between the germline ends. The CDR3 sequence: CASSLPRTGPKNIQYF. The CDR3 bases are TGTGCCAGCAGCCTCCCTCGAACAGGGCCCAAAAACATTCAGTACTTC.

V gene TRBV10-2 combines with J gene TRBJ2-5; 10 positions match TRBD2. V was pared by 2 bases and J by 4 bases, with 16 bases of the junction left unmatched. The CDR3 covers 19 residues. Looked up from germline, CDR1 is WSHSY and CDR2 is SAAADI. The CDR3 is CASSEPAGESGGAPETQYF. For the CDR3, the DNA is TGCGCCAGCAGTGAGCCAGCAGGAGAGAGCGGGGGGGCCCCAGAGACCCAGTACTTC.

The chain employs TRBV29-1 and TRBJ2-5; no reliable D call. Germline values: CDR1 SQVTM, CDR2 ANQGSEA. V lost 0 bases and J 2 bases, leaving 10 bases between the germline ends. The CDR3 has 14 amino acids. The chain's CDR3 is CSVEDTNLQETQYF. The CDR3 region has the DNA TGCAGCGTTGAAGATACGAACCTACAAGAGACCCAGTACTTC. Drawing the rest from reference TRBV29-1 and TRBJ2-5, the complete variable domain is SAVISQKPSRDICQRGTSLTIQCQVDSQVTMMFWYRQQPGQSLTLIATANQGSEATYESGFVIDKFPISRPNLTFSTLTVSNMSPEDSSIYLCSVEDTNLQETQYFGPGTRLLVL.

The chain couples TRBV19 to TRBJ1-5; 8 nucleotides line up with TRBD1. This CDR3 has 15 residues. The germline V gene encodes CDR1 LNHDA and CDR2 SQIVND (reference sequence). Unmatched junction bases numbered 11, after V lost 5 bases and J lost 8 bases. The CDR3 region is CASSDRGSPREPQHF. The CDR3 region has the DNA TGTGCCAGTAGTGACAGGGGATCCCCCAGGGAGCCCCAGCATTTT.

This rearrangement joins TRBV5-1 to TRBJ1-2; TRBD1 aligns across 7 bases. CDR1 and CDR2 from the germline V gene are SGHRS and YFSETQ. This CDR3 is built from 14 residues. V lost 4 bases and J lost 4; bases outside the gene matches: 7. The CDR3 region is CASSPRDSIYGYTF. Written as DNA, the CDR3 is TGCGCCAGCAGCCCCCGGGACAGTATCTATGGCTACACCTTC.

J is TRBJ1-1 and V is TRBV28; 12 nucleotides line up with TRBD1. CDR1 and CDR2 from the germline V gene are MDHEN and SYDVKM. V gave up 6 bases and J gave up 9 bases; unmatched junction bases: 8. The CDR3 spans 14 residues. The DNA of the CDR3 is TGTGCCAGCAGGGGGGGACAGGGGGCGCATAAAGCTTTCTTT. Residues: CASRGGQGAHKAFF.

This clone was observed a handful of times. This rearrangement joins TRBV7-3 to TRBJ2-1, with D perhaps TRBD2 (6 bases). V gave up 2 bases and J gave up 0 bases, with 8 bases separating them. Germline-derived CDR1 and CDR2 are SGHTA and FQGTGA. This CDR3 region has 15 residues. CDR3 in amino acids: CASSLAGSSYNEQFF. In nucleotides, the CDR3 is TGTGCCAGCAGCTTAGCGGGGAGCTCCTACAATGAGCAGTTCTTC. Supplemented by reference TRBV7-3 and TRBJ2-1, the full variable domain reads GAGVSQTPSNKVTEKGKYVELRCDPISGHTALYWYRQSLGQGPEFLIYFQGTGAADDSGLPNDRFFAVRPEGSVSTLKIQRTERGDSAVYLCASSLAGSSYNEQFFGPGTRLTVL.

This clone has a count of ten or more. The chain joins TRBV4-1 to TRBJ1-1; D is undetermined. The CDR3 runs 16 residues. Germline CDR1 is MGHRA and CDR2 is YSYEKL. Trimming left V 0 bases short and J 2 bases short, with 13 bases between. CDR3 protein: CASSQDLEVVNTEAFF. DNA for the CDR3: TGCGCCAGCAGCCAAGATCTAGAGGTTGTAAACACTGAAGCTTTCTTT.

The chain carries TRBV7-2 and TRBJ1-2; TRBD1 aligns across 7 bases. From germline, CDR1 is SGHTA and CDR2 FQGNSA. The CDR3 is 15 amino acids. With V trimmed by 5 bases and J by 8 bases, 14 bases remained unmatched. CDR3 in amino acids: CASSRQGRGSSGYTF. The CDR3 region has the DNA TGTGCCAGCAGCCGACAGGGCAGGGGATCAAGCGGCTACACCTTC.

The rearrangement joins TRBV5-1 to TRBJ1-2, with a weak D call TRBD1 (6 bases). The CDR3 consists of 15 residues. V was clipped by 5 bases and J by 4 bases, with 18 bases between them. Germline V gene lookup returns CDR1 SGHRS and CDR2 YFSETQ. Written as DNA, the CDR3 is TGCGCCAGCAGTCAAACAGGGAGTTGGGGCTATGGCTACACCTTC. It is translated as CASSQTGSWGYGYTF.

The chain carries TRBV6-6 and TRBJ2-1; D is unclear. This CDR3 has 12 residues. Germline V gives CDR1 MNHNY, CDR2 SVGAGI (reference sequence). V was pared by 11 bases and J by 7 bases, with 15 bases between. CDR3 nucleotides: TGTGCCGCCAGCCCAGGTAGAAATGAGCAGTTCTTC. Amino acid sequence: CAASPGRNEQFF.

This chain joins TRBV5-6 and TRBJ1-2; a possible D gene is TRBD1 (5 bases). V lost 4 bases and J lost 11, with 18 bases in between. This CDR3 contains 13 residues. Germline V gene sequence: CDR1 SGHDT, CDR2 YYEEEE. The CDR3 spells CASSQQVSPGYTF. DNA of the CDR3: TGTGCCAGCAGCCAACAGGTGAGCCCAGGATACACCTTC. Variable domain in full (rest from reference TRBV5-6 and TRBJ1-2): DAGVTQSPTHLIKTRGQQVTLRCSPKSGHDTVSWYQQALGQGPQFIFQYYEEEERQRGNFPDRFSGHQFPNYSSELNVNALLLGDSALYLCASSQQVSPGYTFGSGTRLTVV.

The V call is TRBV19, the J call TRBJ2-4, with D possibly being TRBD1 (6 bases). The ends were cut back, 7 bases at V and 0 bases at J, with 13 bases in the middle. The CDR3 length is 15 residues. Germline V lookup: CDR1 LNHDA, CDR2 SQIVND (reference sequence). The CDR3 spells CASNQGPIAKNIQYF. DNA of the CDR3: TGTGCCAGTAATCAGGGGCCAATAGCCAAAAACATTCAGTACTTC.

This chain connects TRBV6-1 to TRBJ2-3; D uncertain. The CDR3 consists of 12 residues. Deletions cut 2 bases from V and 6 bases from J, with 6 bases between. Per germline, CDR1 MNHNS and CDR2 SASEGT. CDR3 residues: CASSEIGDTQYF. In DNA form, the CDR3 reads TGTGCCAGCAGTGAAATTGGCGATACGCAGTATTTT.

The genes are TRBV4-1 and TRBJ2-7, with a possible D match to TRBD1 (6 bases). The CDR3 runs to 14 residues. Germline lookup yields CDR1 MGHRA and CDR2 YSYEKL. V shed 6 bases and J shed 3 bases, with 15 bases lying between them. The CDR3 is CASRQQGTHYEQYF. The CDR3 nucleotides are TGCGCCAGCAGGCAGCAGGGGACCCACTACGAGCAGTACTTC.

This chain links TRBV4-1 with TRBJ2-2, with D possibly matching TRBD2 (6 bases). The CDR3 sequence is 16 residues long. Trimming removed 3 bases at V and 0 bases at J, with 11 bases between. The germline gives CDR1 MGHRA, CDR2 YSYEKL. CDR3 in amino acids: CASSHGRGTNTGELFF. The CDR3 DNA is TGCGCCAGCAGCCACGGTCGGGGGACGAACACCGGGGAGCTGTTTTTT.

This clone was found a few times. The V gene is TRBV27, the J gene TRBJ2-3; D is possibly TRBD2 (5 bases). Germline V gene lookup returns CDR1 MNHEY and CDR2 SMNVEV (reference sequence). The CDR3 runs to 14 residues. V dropped 8 bases and J dropped 3 bases, with 15 bases sitting between them. The CDR3 DNA follows: TGTGCCAGCCAGCGCGGGCTGGGTACAGATACGCAGTATTTT. Its protein product is CASQRGLGTDTQYF.

This clone occurred once. The chain has TRBV9 and TRBJ1-2, with TRBD1 identical over 10 bases. Germline V gene sequence: CDR1 SGDLS, CDR2 YYNGEE. The V segment lost 4 bases and the J segment 10 bases; nucleotides outside the gene matches: 13. There are 15 residues in the CDR3. The CDR3 DNA follows: TGTGCCAGCAGCCCGAGCTTGGGCGGGACAGGGGTCTACACCTTC. Amino acid sequence: CASSPSLGGTGVYTF.